One and the same sample provided the 30 T cell receptor beta chains below, sequenced in a study of T cells after yellow fever vaccination. A single record per CDR3 protein comes from TCRdb applying MiXCR to the 5' RACE reads. In the table there are around 600,000 distinct CDR3 sequences, about 12% of which are singletons. The specimen comprised PBMCs, sampled on the day of the yellow fever booster vaccination. The receptors stem from a young man who received the YFV17D yellow fever vaccine.

The J gene is TRBJ2-5, the V gene TRBV20-1; D remains unclear. Per germline, CDR1 DFQATT and CDR2 SNEGSKA (reference sequence). Trimming removed 3 bases from V and 1 base from J, with 9 bases in between. The CDR3 is made up of 13 amino acids. CDR3 coding DNA: TGCAGTGCTAGGGTTTGGACCCAAGAGACCCAGTACTTC. This translates into CSARVWTQETQYF.

In this sample, this clonotype turned up a few times. The V call is TRBV7-2, the J call TRBJ1-2; weak D call: TRBD1 (6 bases). Germline V gene lookup returns CDR1 SGHTA and CDR2 FQGNSA. The CDR3 spans 16 residues. Trimming stripped 2 bases from V and 4 bases from J, with 17 bases between. This chain's CDR3 is CASSLMQLGGGYGYTF. The CDR3, as DNA: TGTGCCAGCAGCTTAATGCAGTTGGGGGGCGGCTATGGCTACACCTTC.

This clonotype has a handful of counts. This sequence joins TRBV20-1 and TRBJ2-1; D gene ambiguous. V lost 0 bases and J lost 5, with 11 bases in between. The CDR3 totals 14 residues. Germline V gene lookup returns CDR1 DFQATT and CDR2 SNEGSKA (reference sequence). CDR3 protein: CSARESARDNEQFF. As DNA, the CDR3 is TGCAGTGCTAGAGAATCAGCCCGAGACAATGAGCAGTTCTTC.

The sample holds a few counts of this clonotype. The chain employs TRBV3-1 and TRBJ2-1; no clear D. This CDR3 spans 12 amino acids. Germline V gene data show CDR1 as LGHDT and CDR2 as YNNKEL (reference sequence). The V end was cut by 2 bases, the J end by 8 bases, with 7 bases between. DNA of the CDR3: TGTGCCAGCAGCCAATTTTCCTATGAGCAGTTCTTC. Amino acids: CASSQFSYEQFF.

V is TRBV15 and J is TRBJ2-1; TRBD2 matches 11 bases. Trimming at V came to 3 bases and at J to 9 bases, leaving 7 bases not matched to a gene. The germline V gene has CDR1 LNHNV and CDR2 YYDKDF (reference sequence). The CDR3 is 15 residues long. CDR3 sequence: CATSRLTSGTAEQFF. The CDR3 DNA is TGTGCCACCAGCAGGTTGACTAGCGGGACCGCTGAGCAGTTCTTC.

There are a few counts of this clonotype. This chain links TRBV9 with TRBJ2-7; 9 bases line up with TRBD2. The CDR3 sequence is 17 residues long. The V segment lost 0 bases and the J segment 6 bases; nucleotides outside the gene matches: 13. Germline-derived CDR1 and CDR2 are SGDLS and YYNGEE. The CDR3 DNA sequence: TGTGCCAGCAGCGTAGGGGCGGGAGGGCTGAGAGTCGGCGAGCAGTACTTC. It encodes CASSVGAGGLRVGEQYF.

The chain links TRBV9 to TRBJ2-2, with D possibly being TRBD2 (7 bases). The length of the CDR3 is 16 residues. The germline gives CDR1 SGDLS, CDR2 YYNGEE. With 6 bases removed from V and 3 bases from J, the gap between germline ends came to 18 bases. The CDR3 nucleotides are TGTGCCAGCACCGGAGATGGGGGGGCCCACACCGGGGAGCTGTTTTTT. This translates into CASTGDGGAHTGELFF.

This clonotype was counted between two and nine times. The chain uses TRBV12-3 or TRBV12-4 and TRBJ2-1; perhaps TRBD1 as D (5 bases). CDR3 length: 15 residues. With 1 base removed from V and 9 bases from J, the gap between germline ends came to 16 bases. CDR3 sequence: CASSLDPSREGEQFF. Written as DNA, the CDR3 is TGTGCCAGCAGTTTAGATCCATCCAGGGAAGGTGAGCAGTTCTTC.

J is TRBJ2-7 and V is TRBV29-1; D is perhaps TRBD2 (6 bases). Germline CDR1 and CDR2: SQVTM and ANQGSEA. V lost 1 base to trimming and J lost 3 bases, with 10 bases between them. The CDR3 covers 13 residues. The DNA of the CDR3 is TGCAGCGTTGAAGGGGATAGCGGCTACGAGCAGTACTTC. It codes for CSVEGDSGYEQYF.

CDR3 residues: CAISVPLGELRNEQFF. CDR3 DNA: TGTGCCATCAGCGTCCCGCTAGGGGAGCTGAGGAATGAGCAGTTCTTC. The chain combines TRBV10-3 with TRBJ2-1; D may correspond to TRBD1 or TRBD2 (5 bases each). CDR1 and CDR2 (germline): ENHRY, SYGVKD. The CDR3 has 16 amino acids. Trimming took 6 bases from V and 7 from J, leaving 22 bases between them.

This sequence joins TRBV7-8 and TRBJ2-5; 9 bases are shared with TRBD2. CDR3 length: 15 amino acids. Losses at the gene ends were 5 bases for V and 2 bases for J; bases not matched to a gene: 6. Germline V gene data show CDR1 as SGHVS and CDR2 as FQNEAQ. CDR3 protein: CASSARTSVQETQYF. CDR3 in DNA: TGTGCCAGCAGCGCTCGGACTAGCGTACAAGAGACCCAGTACTTC.

This clonotype was detected a few times. A junction end diverges from the germline sequence, so it may reflect a read error. The chain recombines TRBV28 with TRBJ2-7; 8 bases agree with TRBD2. CDR1 is MDHEN, CDR2 SYDVKM, per germline. The CDR3 totals 15 residues. Written as DNA, the CDR3 is TGTGCCAGCAGTTTAGCTGAAGCGGGAGTGTACGGGCAGTACTTC. It codes for CASSLAEAGVYGQYF.

This chain connects TRBV20-1 to TRBJ2-7, with D tentatively TRBD1 (5 bases). CDR3 length: 15 residues. The germline V gene has CDR1 DFQATT and CDR2 SNEGSKA (reference sequence). Trimming removed 3 bases at V and 1 base at J, with 16 bases between. As DNA, the CDR3 is TGCAGTGCTAGCGCGGCACAGGTCAGGTCCTACGAGCAGTACTTC. Its translation: CSASAAQVRSYEQYF.

This clonotype showed up just a few times. The rearrangement uses TRBV14 and TRBJ2-1; 8 positions match TRBD2. The trim removed 0 bases at V and 2 bases at J, leaving 6 bases unmatched. CDR3 length equals 17 residues. Germline V gives CDR1 SGHDN, CDR2 FVKESK. The CDR3 coding sequence is TGTGCCAGCAGCCAAGATCTAGGGACTAGGACCTACAATGAGCAGTTCTTC. Encoded protein: CASSQDLGTRTYNEQFF.

This clonotype showed up just a few times. This sequence joins TRBV5-6 and TRBJ2-4, with D possibly matching TRBD2 (5 bases). V was trimmed by 2 bases and J by 3 bases, leaving 12 bases between them. This CDR3 region has 15 residues. Germline-derived CDR1 and CDR2 are SGHDT and YYEEEE. CDR3 DNA sequence: TGTGCCAGCAGCTTCGAGGGCCCAGGCAAAAACATTCAGTACTTC. Its protein is CASSFEGPGKNIQYF.

This chain joins TRBV7-2 and TRBJ1-5; D call uncertain. The CDR3 covers 14 residues. The germline V gene has CDR1 SGHTA and CDR2 FQGNSA. V dropped 5 bases and J dropped 7 bases, with 15 bases sitting between them. CDR3 amino acids: CASSENEWNQPQHF. CDR3 DNA: TGTGCCAGCAGCGAGAACGAGTGGAACCAGCCCCAGCATTTT. The variable domain in full, with the rest retrieved from reference TRBV7-2 and TRBJ1-5, is GAGVSQSPSNKVTEKGKDVELRCDPISGHTALYWYRQSLGQGLEFLIYFQGNSAPDKSGLPSDRFSAERTGGSVSTLTIQRTQQEDSAVYLCASSENEWNQPQHFGDGTRLSIL.

The J gene is TRBJ2-2, the V gene TRBV9; TRBD2 matches at 12 bases. Germline V gene sequence: CDR1 SGDLS, CDR2 YYNGEE. V lost 4 bases, J lost 0 bases, and 10 bases stayed unmatched. The CDR3 spans 19 residues. DNA for the CDR3: TGTGCCAGCAGCAAGAGATCGACTAGCGGGAGAACGAACACCGGGGAGCTGTTTTTT. This gives the protein CASSKRSTSGRTNTGELFF.

The chain's CDR3 is CASSEILAEGETQYF. The CDR3 bases are TGTGCCAGCAGCGAAATCTTAGCGGAGGGGGAGACCCAGTACTTC. The rearrangement uses TRBV9 and TRBJ2-5; D is perhaps TRBD2 (6 bases). The length of the CDR3 is 15 residues. Germline CDR1 is SGDLS and CDR2 is YYNGEE. The germline V and J ends were trimmed by 3 bases and 5 bases, with 17 bases remaining between them.

The chain carries TRBV29-1 and TRBJ2-1, with 9 bases that match TRBD2. Germline values: CDR1 SQVTM, CDR2 ANQGSEA. Germline trimming cut 4 bases from V and 2 bases from J; bases unmatched to any gene: 6. CDR3 length equals 15 residues. DNA for the CDR3: TGCAGCGTTGTACCGCGGGAGGGCCCCTACAATGAGCAGTTCTTC. This sequence encodes CSVVPREGPYNEQFF.

The rearrangement joins TRBV6-1 to TRBJ1-4; no definite D call. V was cut by 6 bases and J by 0 bases, with 8 bases left in between. The CDR3 is made up of 14 amino acids. Germline V lookup: CDR1 MNHNS, CDR2 SASEGT. The CDR3 spells CASRAGTTNEKLFF. DNA for the CDR3: TGTGCCAGCAGAGCCGGTACAACTAATGAAAAACTGTTTTTT.

This clonotype was detected a few times. The chain has TRBV2 and TRBJ2-1; 8 nucleotides agree with TRBD2. V was pared by 6 bases and J by 6 bases, with 13 bases of the junction left unmatched. Germline V gene lookup returns CDR1 SNHLY and CDR2 FYNNEI. The CDR3 has 16 amino acids. DNA for the CDR3: TGTGCCAGCAGGAGTGAGGGACTAGAATTTTCCAATGAGCAGTTCTTC. The encoded protein is CASRSEGLEFSNEQFF.

This clonotype came up a few times. The chain joins TRBV3-1 to TRBJ2-3; D is perhaps TRBD2 (6 bases). The germline V gene encodes CDR1 LGHDT and CDR2 YNNKEL (reference sequence). This CDR3 is built from 12 residues. Trimming took off 2 bases at V and 10 bases at J, with 10 bases between the two ends. The CDR3 sequence: CASSQMEGAQYF. In DNA form, the CDR3 reads TGTGCCAGCAGCCAAATGGAGGGAGCGCAGTATTTT.

This clonotype was seen at least ten times. The chain recombines TRBV28 with TRBJ1-5; D not resolved. Germline values: CDR1 MDHEN, CDR2 SYDVKM. The V and J ends lost 4 bases and 5 bases respectively, with 9 bases between them. The CDR3 sequence is 13 residues long. The CDR3 spells CASSSDFYQPQHF. In nucleotides, the CDR3 is TGTGCCAGCAGTTCCGATTTTTATCAGCCCCAGCATTTT.

The chain is built from TRBV7-8 and TRBJ2-1; no clear D. CDR3 length equals 15 residues. Deletions cut 3 bases from V and 7 bases from J, with 16 bases between. Germline loops: CDR1 SGHVS, CDR2 FQNEAQ. The DNA for the CDR3 is TGTGCCAGCAGCTTCTCCCGACTCTTTAGGAATGAGCAGTTCTTC. It encodes CASSFSRLFRNEQFF.

CDR3 nucleotides: TGTGCCAGCAGCGGGACGAGGAGGGAGGGCAATGAGCAGTTCTTC. Its translation is CASSGTRREGNEQFF. V gene TRBV5-6 combines with J gene TRBJ2-1; 7 bases line up with TRBD2. The length of the CDR3 is 15 residues. V lost 4 bases and J lost 6; bases outside the gene matches: 10. Germline V lookup: CDR1 SGHDT, CDR2 YYEEEE. Based on the CDR3 plus reference TRBV5-6 and TRBJ2-1, the full variable domain is DAGVTQSPTHLIKTRGQQVTLRCSPKSGHDTVSWYQQALGQGPQFIFQYYEEEERQRGNFPDRFSGHQFPNYSSELNVNALLLGDSALYLCASSGTRREGNEQFFGPGTRLTVL.

This clonotype came up many times. CDR3 nucleotides: TGCAGCGTTCGAGGAATGTTGACCTACGAGCAGTACTTC. It encodes CSVRGMLTYEQYF. The chain combines TRBV29-1 with TRBJ2-7; D gene unclear. The V gene lost 5 bases and the J gene lost 2 bases, with 13 bases spanning the gap. The CDR3 consists of 13 residues. CDR1 is SQVTM, CDR2 ANQGSEA, per germline.

The V and J genes are TRBV24-1 and TRBJ1-2, with D uncertain. V was cut by 6 bases and J by 8 bases, with 9 bases left in between. The germline gives CDR1 KGHDR, CDR2 SFDVKD. The CDR3 contains 11 residues. In DNA, the CDR3 is TGTGCCACCAGTACTGCTTACGGCTACACCTTC. Residues: CATSTAYGYTF.

This clonotype came up a few times. The chain carries TRBV20-1 and TRBJ1-3, with 8 bases matching TRBD1. CDR1 and CDR2 (germline): DFQATT, SNEGSKA (reference sequence). The CDR3 consists of 13 residues. V trimming: 7 bases; J trimming: 2 bases; junction bases outside the gene matches: 4. CDR3 region: CSVPTGAGNTIYF. The CDR3 DNA reads TGCAGTGTACCGACAGGGGCTGGAAACACCATATATTTT.

This clonotype was seen more than once but under ten times. The V gene is TRBV29-1, the J gene TRBJ1-1; maybe TRBD1 (5 bases). CDR1 is SQVTM, CDR2 ANQGSEA, per germline. The CDR3 spans 15 residues. Trimming removed 2 bases from V and 1 base from J, with 14 bases in between. The CDR3 sequence is CSVELSGTANTEAFF. The CDR3 region has the DNA TGCAGCGTTGAACTCTCCGGGACGGCGAACACTGAAGCTTTCTTT.

The chain links TRBV7-2 to TRBJ2-1, with 9 bases lining up with TRBD1. The CDR3 runs to 14 residues. With V trimmed by 5 bases and J by 7 bases, 6 bases remained unmatched. Per the germline V gene, CDR1 is SGHTA and CDR2 is FQGNSA. The CDR3 DNA follows: TGTGCCAGCAGCATGGGACAGGGTGGAAATGAGCAGTTCTTC. As protein: CASSMGQGGNEQFF.